The 31 T cell receptor beta chains below all came from one sample that was sequenced in a study of beta chain features in type 1 diabetes. The entirety of the isolated RNA underwent reverse transcription, so expressed TCRB transcripts were sequenced. TCRdb's copy holds only in-frame clones and misses some; the assay was immunoSEQ multiplex PCR. The sample lists 600,000 or so clones; around 12% were seen once. These receptors lack a known antigen. Study observations and caveats: TCRB CDR3s were moderately but significantly shorter in Type 1 diabetes patients in all four CD4+ subsets.

Material for sequencing was naive CD4+ T cells from blood. The receptors here all came from a man aged 25 to 45 with type 1 diabetes.

The rearrangement uses TRBV9 and TRBJ2-3, with TRBD2 matching over 7 bases. This CDR3 has 16 residues. Trimming removed 1 base from V and 6 bases from J; junction bases left unmatched: 11. Germline V gives CDR1 SGDLS, CDR2 YYNGEE. CDR3 sequence: CASSVSFGGLRDTQYF. CDR3 sequence (DNA): TGTGCCAGCAGCGTATCTTTTGGGGGACTAAGGGATACGCAGTATTTT.

The V call is TRBV7-2, the J call TRBJ2-1, with 7 bases matching TRBD1. Germline-derived CDR1 and CDR2 are SGHTA and FQGNSA. This CDR3 has 14 amino acids. Unmatched junction bases numbered 5, after V lost 5 bases and J lost 4 bases. The CDR3 sequence: CASSAQQGYNEQFF. CDR3 bases: TGTGCCAGCAGCGCACAACAGGGGTACAATGAGCAGTTCTTC.

This clone was counted between two and nine times. The chain joins TRBV7-9 to TRBJ1-3; D is possibly TRBD1 (5 bases). This CDR3 is 12 amino acids long. Trimming took off 2 bases at V and 7 bases at J, with 6 bases between the two ends. Germline V gene data show CDR1 as SEHNR and CDR2 as FQNEAQ (reference sequence). CDR3 bases: TGTGCCAGCAGCTTAAAGGGGAACACCATATATTTT. Protein: CASSLKGNTIYF.

This clone was counted only a few times. The V gene is TRBV7-2, the J gene TRBJ2-3; 8 bases are shared with TRBD1. The trim removed 6 bases at V and 4 bases at J, leaving 9 bases unmatched. The germline V gene encodes CDR1 SGHTA and CDR2 FQGNSA. The CDR3 sequence is 15 residues long. The chain's CDR3 is CASRRTGLIADTQYF. In DNA, the CDR3 is TGTGCCAGCAGACGGACAGGGCTCATTGCAGATACGCAGTATTTT.

This chain connects TRBV18 to TRBJ2-7, with 9 bases fitting TRBD1. Germline trimming cut 8 bases from V and 5 bases from J; bases unmatched to any gene: 10. CDR1 is KGHSH and CDR2 is LQKENI in the germline V gene. The CDR3 is 14 amino acids. CDR3 sequence reads: CASRPDRGYDEQYF. The DNA for the CDR3 is TGTGCCAGCCGACCGGACAGGGGTTACGACGAGCAGTACTTC.

V usage is TRBV14 and J usage is TRBJ1-4, with D perhaps matching TRBD1 (5 bases). Germline values: CDR1 SGHDN, CDR2 FVKESK. Trimming took 0 bases from V and 10 from J, leaving 12 bases between them. This CDR3 contains 14 residues. Here the CDR3 reads CASSQETSGRKLFF. The CDR3 nucleotides read TGTGCCAGCAGCCAAGAGACGTCGGGACGAAAACTGTTTTTT.

This clone showed up just a few times. The rearrangement joins TRBV7-2 to TRBJ1-3, with D maybe TRBD1 (6 bases). Germline lookup yields CDR1 SGHTA and CDR2 FQGNSA. The V end was cut by 6 bases, the J end by 1 base, with 10 bases between. This CDR3 spans 14 amino acids. For the CDR3, the DNA is TGTGCCAGCAGGGAAGGGGGATCTGGAAACACCATATATTTT. It codes for CASREGGSGNTIYF. Using reference TRBV7-2 and TRBJ1-3 for the parts outside the CDR3, the full variable domain is GAGVSQSPSNKVTEKGKDVELRCDPISGHTALYWYRQSLGQGLEFLIYFQGNSAPDKSGLPSDRFSAERTGGSVSTLTIQRTQQEDSAVYLCASREGGSGNTIYFGEGSWLTVV.

J is TRBJ2-2 and V is TRBV2, with D possibly being TRBD1 (6 bases). The CDR3 covers 14 residues. The V and J ends lost 4 bases and 6 bases respectively, with 12 bases between them. CDR1 SNHLY and CDR2 FYNNEI come from the germline V gene. CDR3 sequence reads: CASSVTGRAGELFF. CDR3 nucleotides: TGTGCCAGCAGTGTTACAGGGCGCGCCGGGGAGCTGTTTTTT. The full variable domain, completed using reference TRBV2 and TRBJ2-2, is EPEVTQTPSHQVTQMGQEVILRCVPISNHLYFYWYRQILGQKVEFLVSFYNNEISEKSEIFDDQFSVERPDGSNFTLKIRSTKLEDSAMYFCASSVTGRAGELFFGEGSRLTVL.

V is TRBV5-6 and J is TRBJ1-5, with D perhaps TRBD1 (6 bases). This CDR3 region has 15 residues. Germline V gives CDR1 SGHDT, CDR2 YYEEEE. Deletions cut 4 bases from V and 3 bases from J, with 14 bases between. CDR3 DNA: TGTGCCAGCAGCAATGCGGACAGCTACAATCAGCCCCAGCATTTT. It encodes CASSNADSYNQPQHF. Full variable domain (rest looked up from reference TRBV5-6 and TRBJ1-5): DAGVTQSPTHLIKTRGQQVTLRCSPKSGHDTVSWYQQALGQGPQFIFQYYEEEERQRGNFPDRFSGHQFPNYSSELNVNALLLGDSALYLCASSNADSYNQPQHFGDGTRLSIL.

The chain has TRBV6-6 and TRBJ1-2; D remains unclear. Germline CDR1 MNHNY, CDR2 SVGAGI (reference sequence). This CDR3 contains 13 residues. The ends were cut back, 8 bases at V and 0 bases at J, with 10 bases in the middle. For the CDR3, the DNA is TGTGCCAGCGGGAGTACTTCTAACTATGGCTACACCTTC. It translates to CASGSTSNYGYTF.

CDR3 coding DNA: TGTGCCAGCACCCCGACGGGGGAGGTTGAGCAGTTCTTC. It yields the protein CASTPTGEVEQFF. This chain uses TRBV2 with TRBJ2-1, with a tentative D call TRBD2 (6 bases). The length of the CDR3 is 13 residues. In germline, CDR1 is SNHLY, CDR2 FYNNEI. V was shortened by 7 bases and J by 9 bases, with 16 bases between the two germline ends.

The chain is built from TRBV5-4 and TRBJ2-1, with D possibly TRBD1 on 6 matching bases. Germline V lookup: CDR1 SGHNT, CDR2 YYREEE (reference sequence). Deletions cut 0 bases from V and 6 bases from J, with 13 bases between. CDR3 size: 15 residues. CDR3 in DNA: TGTGCCAGCAGCTTGGTTACGGCAGGGGTCAATGAGCAGTTCTTC. Protein: CASSLVTAGVNEQFF.

In regard to this clone: The identical CDR3 is also encoded by other nucleotide sequences in the sample. J is TRBJ2-3 and V is TRBV9; D unclear. Germline CDR1 SGDLS, CDR2 YYNGEE. The ends were cut back, 4 bases at V and 0 bases at J, with 9 bases in the middle. This CDR3 has 14 amino acids. The CDR3 DNA follows: TGTGCCAGCAGCCCCCGTGCTAGCACAGATACGCAGTATTTT. This gives the protein CASSPRASTDTQYF.

A few counts support this clone. The chain recombines TRBV5-4 with TRBJ2-7; perhaps TRBD2 as D (5 bases). V lost 5 bases, J lost 6 bases, and 15 bases lay in between. The length of the CDR3 is 13 residues. Germline V gene data show CDR1 as SGHNT and CDR2 as YYREEE (reference sequence). The CDR3 DNA sequence: TGTGCCAGCAGGACGAACGTAGCGAGCGAGCAGTACTTC. Encoded protein: CASRTNVASEQYF.

The chain links TRBV4-3 to TRBJ2-3; D is perhaps TRBD2 (5 bases). The CDR3 has 12 amino acids. The germline gives CDR1 LGHNA, CDR2 YSLEER. Between the trimmed V and J ends, which lost 3 bases and 6 bases, there was a span of 7 bases. Here the CDR3 reads CASSQGSDTQYF. The CDR3, as DNA: TGCGCCAGCAGCCAGGGGAGTGATACGCAGTATTTT.

V gene TRBV4-2 combines with J gene TRBJ2-2; D is perhaps TRBD1 or TRBD2 (6 bases each). The ends were cut back, 4 bases at V and 6 bases at J, with 24 bases in the middle. This CDR3 spans 18 amino acids. Germline assignment: CDR1 LGHNA and CDR2 YNFKEQ. The CDR3 loop is CASSRERGRHREAGELFF. CDR3 sequence (DNA): TGTGCCAGCAGCCGAGAGAGGGGTAGGCACAGGGAGGCCGGGGAGCTGTTTTTT.

This clone was detected a few times. The same CDR3 also results from other DNA sequences found in this sample. The V call is TRBV4-2, the J call TRBJ1-1; tentative D call: TRBD1 (5 bases). The CDR3 has 14 residues. Germline V gene sequence: CDR1 LGHNA, CDR2 YNFKEQ. V dropped 1 base and J dropped 1 base, with 7 bases sitting between them. The DNA for the CDR3 is TGTGCCAGCAGCCAAGTGACAGCGAACACTGAAGCTTTCTTT. It yields the protein CASSQVTANTEAFF.

V is TRBV27 and J is TRBJ2-1, with 7 bases aligning to TRBD2. Trimming at V came to 0 bases and at J to 7 bases, leaving 3 bases not matched to a gene. From germline, CDR1 is MNHEY and CDR2 SMNVEV (reference sequence). CDR3 length: 14 residues. CDR3 bases: TGTGCCAGCAGTTTATCGGGACTACCAAATGAGCAGTTCTTC. This sequence encodes CASSLSGLPNEQFF.

This clone occurred a few times. The chain has TRBV10-3 and TRBJ2-2, with D perhaps TRBD2 (5 bases). Germline V gene data show CDR1 as ENHRY and CDR2 as SYGVKD. CDR3 length: 14 amino acids. The germline V and J ends were trimmed by 8 bases and 3 bases, with 13 bases remaining between them. The CDR3 sequence: CAIATRLHTGELFF. The CDR3 bases are TGTGCCATCGCCACTAGACTCCACACCGGGGAGCTGTTTTTT.

The chain joins TRBV9 to TRBJ2-4; 11 nucleotides line up with TRBD1. Germline values: CDR1 SGDLS, CDR2 YYNGEE. V lost 2 bases, J lost 3 bases, and 4 bases stayed unmatched. The CDR3 is 16 amino acids. This chain's CDR3 is CASSVDRGRGKNIQYF. The CDR3 DNA follows: TGTGCCAGCAGCGTGGACAGGGGGCGAGGCAAAAACATTCAGTACTTC.

This clone occurred a few times. The gene calls are TRBV30 and TRBJ2-5, with D perhaps matching TRBD2 (6 bases). With 5 bases removed from V and 7 bases from J, the gap between germline ends came to 17 bases. CDR1 is GTSNPN, CDR2 SVGIG, per germline (reference sequence). The CDR3 contains 13 residues. The chain's CDR3 is CAWGREPRVTQYF. The DNA of the CDR3 is TGTGCCTGGGGACGGGAGCCCAGGGTGACCCAGTACTTC.

This clone was detected a few times. The chain recombines TRBV28 with TRBJ2-7; D may be TRBD2 (5 bases). The germline CDR1 and CDR2 sequences are MDHEN and SYDVKM. This CDR3 region has 13 residues. The V end lost 7 bases, the J end lost 5 bases, and 15 bases lay between the germline ends. In DNA form, the CDR3 reads TGTGCCAGCACCAAATCGAGGGTCCACGAGCAGTACTTC. As protein: CASTKSRVHEQYF.

The V call is TRBV19, the J call TRBJ1-2, with D hard to call. Germline V gene data show CDR1 as LNHDA and CDR2 as SQIVND (reference sequence). This CDR3 contains 12 residues. The V gene lost 7 bases and the J gene lost 4 bases, with 10 bases spanning the gap. This CDR3 reads CASTPKGYGYTF. In DNA, the CDR3 is TGTGCCAGTACCCCGAAGGGCTATGGCTACACCTTC.

The chain joins TRBV4-2 to TRBJ2-2; 7 nucleotides agree with TRBD1. Germline V gives CDR1 LGHNA, CDR2 YNFKEQ. The CDR3 is 14 amino acids. Germline trimming cut 0 bases from V and 5 bases from J; bases unmatched to any gene: 0. The CDR3 here is CASSQEDRTGELFF. The CDR3, as DNA: TGTGCCAGCAGCCAAGAGGACAGGACCGGGGAGCTGTTTTTT.

This clone was counted a few times. The V and J genes are TRBV6-1 and TRBJ2-1; TRBD2 matches at 7 bases. The CDR3 totals 15 residues. V gave up 9 bases and J gave up 0 bases; unmatched junction bases: 8. Germline values: CDR1 MNHNS, CDR2 SASEGT. CDR3 in amino acids: CASSSRGSSYNEQFF. The CDR3 DNA sequence: TGTGCCAGTTCTTCGCGGGGGAGCTCCTACAATGAGCAGTTCTTC.

The sample holds a few counts of this clone. The chain uses TRBV19 and TRBJ2-3; D is unresolved. The CDR3 loop spans 15 amino acids. The germline V gene encodes CDR1 LNHDA and CDR2 SQIVND (reference sequence). Trimming took off 0 bases at V and 2 bases at J, with 9 bases between the two ends. Written as DNA, the CDR3 is TGTGCCAGTAGTATAGATGGCATCCCCACAGATACGCAGTATTTT. Amino acid sequence: CASSIDGIPTDTQYF.

There are a few counts of this clone. The chain combines TRBV11-2 with TRBJ2-1, with a possible D match to TRBD2 (6 bases). Between the trimmed V and J ends, which lost 0 bases and 0 bases, there was a span of 6 bases. Germline assignment: CDR1 SGHAT and CDR2 FQNNGV. The CDR3 totals 15 residues. The CDR3 here is CASSLERGSYNEQFF. The CDR3 nucleotides read TGTGCCAGCAGCTTAGAGCGGGGCTCCTACAATGAGCAGTTCTTC.

This clone was detected a few times. V and J are TRBV21-1 and TRBJ2-7; the D segment call TRBD1 is taken from the table without a DNA check. TRBV21-1 is classified as a pseudogene. This CDR3 has 15 residues. The CDR3 reads CASSQRGRLGYEQYF. The CDR3 nucleotides are TGTGCCAGCAGTCAAAGGGGGCGCCTCGGCTACGAGCAGTACTTC.

This clone showed up just a few times. The J gene is TRBJ2-6, the V gene TRBV21-1; the DNA was not used to check the table's D call, TRBD2. TRBV21-1 is described as a pseudogene. This CDR3 has 18 amino acids. CDR3 nucleotide sequence: TGTGCCAGCAGCAAATGGGGAGGTACGAGCTCTGGGGCCAACGTCCTGACTTTC. Amino acid sequence: CASSKWGGTSSGANVLTF.

This clone has more than one count but fewer than ten. The rearrangement uses TRBV5-4 and TRBJ2-1, with 7 bases matching TRBD2. CDR1 is SGHNT, CDR2 YYREEE, per germline (reference sequence). CDR3 length: 16 residues. J was trimmed by 0 bases and V by 6 bases; bases with no gene match: 9. The CDR3 coding sequence is TGTGCCAGCATCCGGCAGGGCGGGGGCTCCTACAATGAGCAGTTCTTC. Amino acid sequence: CASIRQGGGSYNEQFF.

This clone was picked up a small number of times. The V call is TRBV23-1, the J call TRBJ2-7; tentatively, D is TRBD1 (6 bases). TRBV23-1 is annotated as an ORF whose role is uncertain. This CDR3 has 18 amino acids. V gave up 3 bases and J gave up 0 bases, with 21 bases separating them. The DNA for the CDR3 is TGCGCCAGCAGTCACCCCCGGCGCAGGGGAGTCCCCTCCTACGAGCAGTACTTC. Its translation: CASSHPRRRGVPSYEQYF.